Listed here are 27 T cell receptor beta chains from one sample, sequenced in a study of blood T cells in healthy people across ages. The use of a sample-barcoded 5' primer and a J-beta primer mix characterized a second PCR of roughly 6 to 11 cycles. In TCRdb, the 5' RACE reads were re-called with MiXCR into one record per CDR3 protein. The repertoire holds roughly 680,000 distinct CDR3 sequences, 52% seen once, with approximately 13% in the top ten. Sequencing used blood. The receptors shown here come from a woman older than 75 in good health.

In DNA, the CDR3 is TGTGCCAGCGGGTTTGTCCAAGAGACCCAGTACTTC. Translating it yields CASGFVQETQYF. The chain has TRBV2 and TRBJ2-5, with D uncertain. Trimming shortened V by 8 bases and J by 1 base, and 8 bases separated the two germline ends. CDR1 and CDR2 (germline): SNHLY, FYNNEI. The CDR3 runs 12 residues.

This chain links TRBV14 with TRBJ2-5, with 8 nucleotides matching TRBD1. The J call may be faulty, since TRBJ2-1 better matches the DNA end. The CDR3 runs 16 residues. CDR1 and CDR2 from the germline V gene are SGHDN and FVKESK. CDR3 sequence reads: CASSPHRGVIQETQFF. The CDR3, as DNA: TGTGCCAGCAGCCCCCACAGGGGGGTCATCCAAGAGACCCAGTTCTTC.

The rearrangement links TRBV28 to TRBJ1-5; D perhaps matches TRBD1 (6 bases). There are 14 residues in the CDR3. V lost 11 bases, J lost 5 bases, and 19 bases lay in between. Looked up from germline, CDR1 is MDHEN and CDR2 is SYDVKM. As DNA, the CDR3 is TGTGCCGGGGGACGAGGGGAGGGGGATCAGCCCCAGCATTTT. This translates into CAGGRGEGDQPQHF. Drawing the rest from reference TRBV28 and TRBJ1-5, the complete variable domain is DVKVTQSSRYLVKRTGEKVFLECVQDMDHENMFWYRQDPGLGLRLIYFSYDVKMKEKGDIPEGYSVSREKKERFSLILESASTNQTSMYLCAGGRGEGDQPQHFGDGTRLSIL.

Ten or more counts support this clonotype. V is TRBV7-3 and J is TRBJ2-6; 8 bases match TRBD1. The V and J ends lost 5 bases and 17 bases, in that order; junction bases with no gene match: 11. This CDR3 contains 13 residues. CDR1 SGHTA and CDR2 FQGTGA come from the germline V gene. For the CDR3, the DNA is TGTGCCAGCAGCCTAAGCGCCAAGGGACAGGTGACTTTC. It translates to CASSLSAKGQVTF.

This rearrangement joins TRBV29-1 to TRBJ2-2; D uncertain. CDR1 SQVTM and CDR2 ANQGSEA come from the germline V gene. Trimming removed 4 bases at V and 0 bases at J, with 6 bases between. The CDR3 is 13 residues long. The CDR3 DNA sequence: TGCAGCGTTGGACACACGAACACCGGGGAGCTGTTTTTT. As protein: CSVGHTNTGELFF.

This clonotype appeared many times. V usage is TRBV7-2 and J usage is TRBJ2-3, with D tentatively TRBD2 (6 bases). The CDR3 loop spans 13 amino acids. From germline, CDR1 is SGHTA and CDR2 FQGNSA. Trimming removed 8 bases at V and 5 bases at J, with 14 bases between. The DNA for the CDR3 is TGTGCCAGCTCCCGGGAGTTGATAGATACGCAGTATTTT. Residues: CASSRELIDTQYF.

This clonotype was seen just once. The genes are TRBV11-2 and TRBJ2-7; 9 bases match TRBD1. The J call is doubtful: the DNA matches TRBJ2-5 better. The CDR3 length is 14 residues. Germline lookup yields CDR1 SGHAT and CDR2 FQNNGV. CDR3 residues: CASSAGTGSETQYF. The CDR3 DNA reads as TGTGCCAGCAGCGCCGGGACAGGGAGCGAGACCCAGTACTTC.

This clonotype was seen a single time. The chain carries TRBV7-3 and TRBJ1-2; D is undetermined. The CDR3 has 13 residues. Germline assignment: CDR1 SGHTA and CDR2 FQGTGA. With 4 bases removed from V and 4 bases from J, the gap between germline ends came to 10 bases. The CDR3: CASSYDMGYGYTF. The CDR3 DNA follows: TGTGCCAGCAGCTATGACATGGGCTATGGCTACACCTTC.

This clonotype was recorded many times. The chain's CDR3 is CASSASGGPLGGYTF. As DNA, the CDR3 is TGTGCCAGCAGTGCCTCCGGGGGGCCCCTTGGTGGCTACACCTTC. The chain uses TRBV6-6 and TRBJ1-2; D may be TRBD1 (6 bases). The CDR3 spans 15 residues. The germline V and J ends were trimmed by 5 bases and 7 bases, with 20 bases remaining between them. CDR1 and CDR2 (germline): MNHNY, SVGAGI (reference sequence).

The chain joins TRBV6-1 to TRBJ2-3; D is unresolved. The CDR3 is 12 residues long. Trimming stripped 7 bases from V and 0 bases from J, with 5 bases between. The germline V gene has CDR1 MNHNS and CDR2 SASEGT. The CDR3 DNA is TGTGCCAGCACGGTCAGCACAGATACGCAGTATTTT. As protein: CASTVSTDTQYF.

This clonotype has just a few counts. V usage is TRBV21-1 and J usage is TRBJ2-3; the D segment call TRBD2 is taken from the table without a DNA check. TRBV21-1 has pseudogene status. The CDR3 totals 17 residues. The chain's CDR3 is CAIVGKREGQGTDTQYF. Written as DNA, the CDR3 is TGTGCCATCGTGGGAAAGCGGGAGGGTCAGGGAACAGATACGCAGTATTTT.

Turning to this clonotype: A much larger clone differs from this one at a single base, so this may be a read error. This chain links TRBV5-1 with TRBJ2-7, with D possibly TRBD2 on 5 matching bases. Germline V CDR1 and CDR2: SGHRS, YFSETQ. The CDR3 covers 14 residues. Trimming left V 1 base short and J 6 bases short, with 14 bases between. The CDR3 loop reads CASSLLPSPIEQYF. The CDR3 DNA sequence: TGCGCCAGCAGCTTGTTGCCTAGCCCTATCGAGCAGTACTTC.

The chain combines TRBV11-2 with TRBJ2-1; D gene ambiguous. The CDR3 consists of 14 residues. The germline V and J ends were trimmed by 3 bases and 2 bases, with 8 bases remaining between them. CDR1 and CDR2 (germline): SGHAT, FQNNGV. DNA of the CDR3: TGTGCCAGCAGCTTGACAAAACCCTACAATGAGCAGTTCTTC. As protein: CASSLTKPYNEQFF.

The CDR3: CASSFRRGPNTGELFF. The CDR3 nucleotides are TGTGCCAGCAGCTTTAGACGGGGTCCGAACACCGGGGAGCTGTTTTTT. The chain employs TRBV7-9 and TRBJ2-2, with D possibly being TRBD2 (5 bases). Trimming pared 3 bases from V and 0 bases from J, leaving 11 bases between. CDR3 length: 16 residues. Germline lookup yields CDR1 SEHNR and CDR2 FQNEAQ (reference sequence).

The chain has TRBV6-5 and TRBJ1-1; D is undetermined. V was shortened by 2 bases and J by 12 bases, with 16 bases between the two germline ends. This CDR3 is built from 13 residues. CDR1 is MNHEY, CDR2 SVGAGI, per germline. The CDR3 coding sequence is TGTGCCAGCAGTTACCTGAAGGAGGCGACAACTTTCTTT. It translates to CASSYLKEATTFF.

This clonotype appeared once. Its ends do not fully match the called genes, so a read error is possible. The chain uses TRBV7-9 and TRBJ2-4, with a weak D call TRBD2 (5 bases). This CDR3 is 13 amino acids long. CDR1 is SEHNR, CDR2 FQNEAQ, per germline (reference sequence). The CDR3 here is CASSLEGGFIRYF. CDR3 sequence (DNA): TGTGCCAGCAGCTTAGAGGGCGGGTTCATTCGGTACTTC.

This clonotype is a singleton in its sample. The chain couples TRBV6-1 to TRBJ1-1, with 7 bases lining up with TRBD1. V shed 3 bases and J 6 bases; nucleotides not matched to a gene: 10. This CDR3 is 15 amino acids long. The germline V gene encodes CDR1 MNHNS and CDR2 SASEGT. The CDR3 protein is CASSESPGGSPEAFF. The DNA for the CDR3 is TGTGCCAGCAGTGAGTCGCCAGGGGGGTCCCCTGAAGCTTTCTTT.

This chain connects TRBV12-3 or TRBV12-4 to TRBJ1-2, with D possibly being TRBD1 (6 bases). The CDR3 is 14 amino acids. Trimming took 5 bases from V and 2 from J, leaving 12 bases between them. In DNA form, the CDR3 reads TGTGCCAGCAGTGTATCAGGGGTCAACTATGGCTACACCTTC. It yields the protein CASSVSGVNYGYTF.

The V call is TRBV25-1, the J call TRBJ2-7; a possible D gene is TRBD2 (5 bases). Germline V gives CDR1 MGHDK, CDR2 SYGVNS. V lost 1 base to trimming and J lost 5 bases, with 12 bases between them. The CDR3 has 14 residues. CDR3 residues: CASSELATRDEQYF. The CDR3 DNA reads TGTGCCAGCAGTGAATTAGCGACTCGTGACGAGCAGTACTTC.

V usage is TRBV20-1 and J usage is TRBJ2-1; TRBD1 aligns across 10 bases. The DNA end lines up better with TRBJ2-7; the J call may be wrong. This CDR3 region has 18 residues. Germline V gives CDR1 DFQATT, CDR2 SNEGSKA (reference sequence). The CDR3 DNA sequence: TGCAGTGCTAGTGGCGACAGGGGGCCCCGGAGCTCCTACAATGAGCAGTACTTC. Its translation is CSASGDRGPRSSYNEQYF.

This clonotype was recorded only once. The genes are TRBV18 and TRBJ2-5; TRBD1 might be the D (5 bases). This CDR3 spans 14 amino acids. V was pared by 4 bases and J by 1 base, with 10 bases between. The germline V gene encodes CDR1 KGHSH and CDR2 LQKENI. The CDR3 DNA is TGTGCCAGCTCACAATTCCAGGGCCAAGAGACCCAGTACTTC. This gives the protein CASSQFQGQETQYF.

The rearrangement uses TRBV12-3 or TRBV12-4 and TRBJ2-1; 9 bases agree with TRBD2. Trimming removed 3 bases from V and 7 bases from J; junction bases left unmatched: 7. The CDR3 consists of 15 residues. CDR3 bases: TGTGCCAGCAGTTTGTTGGCGGGGGGGCGAAATGAGCAGTTCTTC. Protein product: CASSLLAGGRNEQFF.

The chain employs TRBV7-9 and TRBJ1-5; tentatively, D is TRBD1 (5 bases). Looked up from germline, CDR1 is SEHNR and CDR2 is FQNEAQ (reference sequence). Between the trimmed V and J ends, which lost 0 bases and 5 bases, there was a span of 8 bases. The CDR3 spans 14 residues. CDR3 sequence (DNA): TGTGCCAGCAGCTTAGCAGGGGCCCATCAGCCCCAGCATTTT. Translating it yields CASSLAGAHQPQHF.

The chain links TRBV24-1 to TRBJ2-5; D ambiguous. V was shortened by 3 bases and J by 1 base, with 8 bases between the two germline ends. CDR3 length: 14 amino acids. Per the germline V gene, CDR1 is KGHDR and CDR2 is SFDVKD. Here the CDR3 reads CATSDTSFQETQYF. The CDR3 bases are TGTGCCACCAGTGATACGTCTTTCCAAGAGACCCAGTACTTC.

This clonotype occurred a few times. The V and J genes are TRBV7-9 and TRBJ2-5; D not certain. The CDR3 sequence is 14 residues long. Germline V gene lookup returns CDR1 SEHNR and CDR2 FQNEAQ (reference sequence). With 3 bases removed from V and 11 bases from J, the gap between germline ends came to 19 bases. The CDR3 bases are TGTGCCAGCAGCTTCCAGGTTTCGTCCAATGAGCAGTACTTC. It codes for CASSFQVSSNEQYF.

The chain uses TRBV2 and TRBJ1-4; possible D gene TRBD1, 5 bases. The CDR3 is 13 amino acids. In germline, CDR1 is SNHLY, CDR2 FYNNEI. V was cut by 5 bases and J by 8 bases, with 12 bases left in between. This chain's CDR3 is CASSRGYREKLFF. CDR3 DNA sequence: TGTGCCAGCAGTCGGGGGTATAGAGAAAAACTGTTTTTT. The whole variable domain, remainder taken from reference TRBV2 and TRBJ1-4, is EPEVTQTPSHQVTQMGQEVILRCVPISNHLYFYWYRQILGQKVEFLVSFYNNEISEKSEIFDDQFSVERPDGSNFTLKIRSTKLEDSAMYFCASSRGYREKLFFGSGTQLSVL.

On this clonotype itself: At one end the junction does not follow the germline gene, possibly because of a read error. The chain joins TRBV6-1 to TRBJ2-6; perhaps TRBD2 as D (6 bases). The CDR3 is 16 residues long. Germline values: CDR1 MNHNS, CDR2 SASEGT. CDR3 DNA sequence: TGTGCCAGCAGCCCTCCGGGACTCCCTGGGACCAACGTCCTGACTTTC. Its protein is CASSPPGLPGTNVLTF.